The text below deals with one T cell receptor (beta chain). J lost 0 bases, V lost 5 bases, and 15 bases had no gene match. The CDR3 covers 18 residues. CDR1 and CDR2 (germline): SEHNR, FQNEAQ (reference sequence). The sample originates from a study of regulatory T cells in long-lasting Graves disease. Whole-study context: Graves' patients, diagnosed recently, had received antithyroid drugs under 3 months.

For TCR beta, libraries came from iRepertoire HTBI primers and Arm-PCR of CDR3 regions. TCRdb re-called the multiplex PCR reads with MiXCR, one entry per CDR3 protein. Of roughly 420,000 distinct CDR3 sequences in the sample, approximately 15% were seen once. Time point denoted: newly diagnosed GD, antithyroid drugs for less than 3 months. Scientists built the TCR library using RNA that was extracted from PBMCs. This sample was shared with a second study, whose subject was T cells in Graves' hyperthyroidism and ophthalmopathy. That paper notes: The primer set for the first-round RT-PCR of the TCR CDR3 was HTBI.

The receptor was derived from a woman aged 50 to 65 with Graves disease. The chain is built from TRBV7-9 and TRBJ2-7; 8 nucleotides agree with TRBD2. The source material was peripheral blood mononuclear cells (PBMCs), sampled at new diagnosis, from a patient treated with antithyroid drugs. CDR3 nucleotide sequence: TGTGCCAGCAGCCCCCGGAATTCCCTAGCGGGTACCTCCTACGAGCAGTACTTC. It codes for CASSPRNSLAGTSYEQYF.